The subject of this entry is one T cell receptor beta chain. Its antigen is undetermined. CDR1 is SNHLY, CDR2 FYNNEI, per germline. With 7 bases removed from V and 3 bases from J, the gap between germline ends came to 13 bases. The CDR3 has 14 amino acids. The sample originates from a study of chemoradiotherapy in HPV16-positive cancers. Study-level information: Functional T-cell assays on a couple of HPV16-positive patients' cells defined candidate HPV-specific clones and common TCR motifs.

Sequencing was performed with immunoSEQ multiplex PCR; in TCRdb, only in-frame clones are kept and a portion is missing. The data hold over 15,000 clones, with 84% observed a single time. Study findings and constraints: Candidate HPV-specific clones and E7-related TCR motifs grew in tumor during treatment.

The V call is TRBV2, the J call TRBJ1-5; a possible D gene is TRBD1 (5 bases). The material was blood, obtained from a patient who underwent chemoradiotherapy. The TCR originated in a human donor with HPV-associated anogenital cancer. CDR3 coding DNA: TGTGCCAGCACCTATGGGACCCTCAATCAGCCCCAGCATTTT. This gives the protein CASTYGTLNQPQHF.